Detailed here is one T cell receptor (beta chain). Its antigen is still unknown. The data belong to a study of cytomegalovirus exposure and HLA in healthy donors. Study-wide points: Several top significant clusters appeared, in a later analysis, to be linked to common viral pathogens.

The V gene's germline CDR1 is GTSNPN and CDR2 SVGIG (reference sequence). The CDR3 is 14 residues long. PCR primers comprised 60 Vbeta and 13 Jbeta primers. The method was immunoSEQ multiplex PCR; TCRdb's version includes in-frame clones alone and lacks a portion of them. The data show 55,000 to 75,000 clones, 70% to 80% seen once. The sample was PBMCs. This chain joins TRBV30 and TRBJ2-5; TRBD2 matches 7 bases. Matching the DNA end better, TRBJ2-7 makes the J call doubtful. This clonotype was obtained from a girl between 5 and 17 years old in good health and CMV-seropositive. As DNA, the CDR3 is TGTGCCTGGAGTCCAAGGACTAGGGCGTACGAGCAGTACTTC. Translating gives CAWSPRTRAYEQYF.